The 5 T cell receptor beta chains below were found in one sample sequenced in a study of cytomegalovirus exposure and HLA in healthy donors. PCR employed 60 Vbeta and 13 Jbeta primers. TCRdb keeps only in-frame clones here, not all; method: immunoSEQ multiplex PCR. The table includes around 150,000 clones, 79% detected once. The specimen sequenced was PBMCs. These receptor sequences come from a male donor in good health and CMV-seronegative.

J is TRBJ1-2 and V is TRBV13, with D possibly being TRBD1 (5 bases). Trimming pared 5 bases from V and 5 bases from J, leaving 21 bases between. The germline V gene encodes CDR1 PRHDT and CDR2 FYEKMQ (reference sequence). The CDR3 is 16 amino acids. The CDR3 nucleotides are TGTGCCAGCAGCCCCGATGGGCAGGGTAAGGGGTATGGCTACACCTTC. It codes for CASSPDGQGKGYGYTF. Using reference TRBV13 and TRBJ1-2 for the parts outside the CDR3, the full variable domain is AAGVIQSPRHLIKEKRETATLKCYPIPRHDTVYWYQQGPGQDPQFLISFYEKMQSDKGSIPDRFSAQQFSDYHSELNMSSLELGDSALYFCASSPDGQGKGYGYTFGSGTRLTVV.

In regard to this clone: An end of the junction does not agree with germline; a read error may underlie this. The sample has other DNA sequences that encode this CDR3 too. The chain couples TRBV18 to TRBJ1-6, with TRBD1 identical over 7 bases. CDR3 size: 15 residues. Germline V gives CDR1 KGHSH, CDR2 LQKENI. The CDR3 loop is CASSLGGTANSPLHF. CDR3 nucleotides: TGCGCCAGCTCTCTAGGCGGGACAGCGAATTCACCCCTCCACTTT.

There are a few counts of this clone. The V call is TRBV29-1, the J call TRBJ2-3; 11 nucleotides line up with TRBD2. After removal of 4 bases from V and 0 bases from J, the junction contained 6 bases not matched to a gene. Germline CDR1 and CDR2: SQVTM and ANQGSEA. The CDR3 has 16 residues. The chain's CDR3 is CSVALLAGVSTDTQYF. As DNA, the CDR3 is TGCAGCGTTGCCTTACTAGCGGGGGTTAGCACAGATACGCAGTATTTT.

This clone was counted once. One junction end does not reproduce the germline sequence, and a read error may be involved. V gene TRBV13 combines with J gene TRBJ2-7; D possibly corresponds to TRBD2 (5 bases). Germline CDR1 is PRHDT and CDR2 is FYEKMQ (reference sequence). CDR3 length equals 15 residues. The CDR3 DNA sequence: TGTGCCAACAGCTTACGCGGGCCCACGTCCTACGAGCAGTACTTC. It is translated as CANSLRGPTSYEQYF. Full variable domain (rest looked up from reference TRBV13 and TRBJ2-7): AAGVIQSPRHLIKEKRETATLKCYPIPRHDTVYWYQQGPGQDPQFLISFYEKMQSDKGSIPDRFSAQQFSDYHSELNMSSLELGDSALYFCANSLRGPTSYEQYFGPGTRLTVT.

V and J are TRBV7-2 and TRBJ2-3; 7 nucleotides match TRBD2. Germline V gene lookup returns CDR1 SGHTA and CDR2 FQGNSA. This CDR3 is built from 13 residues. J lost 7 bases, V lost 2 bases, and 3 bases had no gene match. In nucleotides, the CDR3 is TGTGCCAGCAGCTTACTGCGGGGGAATACGCAGTATTTT. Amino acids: CASSLLRGNTQYF.